Listed below are T cell receptor beta chains from one sample, sequenced in a study of patients and donors after allogeneic stem cell transplantation. TCRdb reprocessed the RT-PCR reads via MiXCR and lists one record per CDR3 protein. The table has under 200,000 distinct CDR3 sequences, over 25% seen once. Sequenced input: blood, either unsorted or a sorted T cell fraction (not recorded which). These receptor sequences come from a human donor who was either an allogeneic HSCT recipient or a stem cell or donor lymphocyte infusion donor (not recorded which). It is not recorded whose cells these are; they may come from a transplant donor. Both conserved end residues are part of each CDR3. Part of the rows lack a size; the others show once, few, many or a class for expanded clones.

j_gene,abundance,v_gene,CDR3aa
TRBJ1-5,NA,TRBV18,CASSPTGKSNQPQHF
TRBJ2-1,NA,TRBV6-5,CASSYSNGVEQFF
TRBJ1-2,many,TRBV20-1,CSAREYGYTF
TRBJ2-3,NA,TRBV28,CASGEPSTDTQYF
TRBJ1-1,NA,TRBV2,CASFGRKVRHPSYEAFF
TRBJ1-5,few,TRBV29-1,CSVATSGTGNQPQHF
TRBJ2-7,NA,TRBV28,CASTRTAPYEQYF
TRBJ2-2,NA,TRBV20-1,CSARDFSGTGELFF
TRBJ1-3,NA,TRBV14,CASGSSGNTIYF
TRBJ2-7,few,TRBV20-1,CSARPLAAHQYF
TRBJ1-1,NA,TRBV30,CAWSAAFEAFF
TRBJ2-1,NA,TRBV24-1,CATSVWGNEQFF
TRBJ2-3,NA,TRBV29-1,CSVVASGTHTQYF